This TCR beta chain is drawn from a study of T cell repertoires in cytomegalovirus infection. Study at large: A matching HLA type, together with CMV infection, was signaled by public TCR beta signatures.

Germline values: CDR1 MGHRA, CDR2 YSYEKL. This CDR3 spans 15 amino acids. V was clipped by 0 bases and J by 0 bases, with 6 bases between them. TCRdb re-called the reads with MiXCR, one entry per CDR3 protein. Here the sample spans about 770,000 distinct CDR3 sequences, almost 30% being singletons. Only a few counts were recorded for this clonotype. Its specificity is not known. Sequenced here: cultured CD8+ T cells from PBMCs, sampled from culture after CMV antigen stimulation. The clonotype was recovered from a human donor in good health (CMV status not recorded). Some clones in this sample may be carry-over from other donors' samples. V gene TRBV4-1 combines with J gene TRBJ1-5; no clear D gene. The CDR3 DNA sequence: TGCGCCAGCAGCCAAGATGCGGGTAGCAATCAGCCCCAGCATTTT. Translation: CASSQDAGSNQPQHF.